This TCR beta chain was identified in a study of CD8 T cells in ankylosing spondylitis. Notes on the study in general: A TCR beta motif of roughly 8 highly homologous variants appeared characteristic of ankylosing spondylitis blood.

Germline CDR1 is SGDLS and CDR2 is YYNGEE. Trimming shortened V by 4 bases and J by 2 bases, and 11 bases separated the two germline ends. This CDR3 spans 14 amino acids. This clonotype was seen at least ten times. Its target is not known. MiXCR was run by TCRdb on the 5' RACE reads, yielding one entry per CDR3 protein. Altogether around 25,000 distinct CDR3 sequences are present, roughly 2.5% being singletons, with the ten largest covering 7% to 9%. The source of this sequence is a female donor with ankylosing spondylitis or in good health (not recorded which). Sequenced material: blood, either unsorted or a sorted T cell fraction (not recorded which). The chain recombines TRBV9 with TRBJ2-3; D gene uncertain. The CDR3 loop reads CASSPGDFTDTQYF. The CDR3 bases are TGTGCCAGCAGCCCGGGCGACTTCACAGATACGCAGTATTTT.